This TCR beta chain is drawn from a study of PD-1 blockade in classical Hodgkin lymphoma. Overall study context: It was nivolumab at 3 mg/kg, given intravenously every 2 weeks, that patients received.

V shed 2 bases, J shed 4 bases, and the junction held 12 bases outside the gene matches. Per germline, CDR1 KGHSH and CDR2 LQKENI. The CDR3 runs 18 residues. All patients experienced relapse after autologous stem cell transplantation, and brentuximab vedotin exposure was variable. TCRdb keeps only in-frame clones here, not all; method: immunoSEQ multiplex PCR. The sample carries 43,000 or so clones, around nine tenths recorded once. Of note for this clone: Its cognate antigen is unknown.

Study-wide points: The study found that TCR diversity rose significantly by C4D1 in CD4+ but not CD8+ cells. Before treatment, complete responders showed about the same diversity as newly diagnosed patients.

This clonotype originated in a human donor with classical Hodgkin lymphoma. The material was peripheral blood mononuclear cells (PBMCs), obtained at baseline. The chain links TRBV18 to TRBJ2-2; 8 nucleotides line up with TRBD2. CDR3 protein: CASSPSAAGVGTTGELFF. CDR3 in DNA: TGTGCCAGCTCACCATCTGCAGCGGGAGTTGGCACCACCGGGGAGCTGTTTTTT.